This T cell receptor (beta chain) was identified during a study of cytomegalovirus exposure and HLA in healthy donors. Study findings and constraints: In vitro confirmation showed three CMV-associated chains to be CMV antigen specific. Subsequent analysis found a tendency for first-cohort TCR clusters to co-occur within the roughly 130 validation repertoires.

As concerns this clone: The antigen is undetermined.

Some clones are missing from TCRdb's copy, which holds only in-frame ones; the method was immunoSEQ multiplex PCR. The table has about 220,000 clones, around 80% seen once. The CDR3 runs to 17 residues. Germline CDR1 MGHDK, CDR2 SYGVNS. Trimming at V came to 8 bases and at J to 8 bases, leaving 16 bases not matched to a gene. The specimen sequenced was PBMCs. The TCR sequence derives from a young woman in good health and CMV-seropositive. The genes are TRBV25-1 and TRBJ2-1; 12 bases map to TRBD2. The CDR3 region has the DNA TGTGCCAGCTCGGGTGGGATGACTAGCGGGAGTCGGGATGAGCAGTTCTTC. Translating it yields CASSGGMTSGSRDEQFF.